This TCR beta chain stems from a study of blood T cell repertoires in COVID-19. The overall study: Nucleic acid was either cDNA or gDNA, and it came from T cells, B-cell-depleted T cells, or PBMCs.

Germline CDR1 KGHSH, CDR2 LQKENI. The CDR3 extends over 17 amino acids. The V and J ends lost 3 bases and 2 bases, in that order; junction bases with no gene match: 10. Sequencing used immunoSEQ multiplex PCR; TCRdb keeps in-frame clones, though not all of them. The data contain approximately 70,000 clones, 80% of them singletons. V gene TRBV18 combines with J gene TRBJ1-1; 9 positions match TRBD1. The receptor comes from a man in his 70s who had recovered from COVID-19. The specimen sequenced was peripheral blood. The CDR3: CASSPNLQGARNTEAFF. CDR3 DNA sequence: TGTGCCAGCTCACCTAACCTACAGGGGGCGCGAAACACTGAAGCTTTCTTT.